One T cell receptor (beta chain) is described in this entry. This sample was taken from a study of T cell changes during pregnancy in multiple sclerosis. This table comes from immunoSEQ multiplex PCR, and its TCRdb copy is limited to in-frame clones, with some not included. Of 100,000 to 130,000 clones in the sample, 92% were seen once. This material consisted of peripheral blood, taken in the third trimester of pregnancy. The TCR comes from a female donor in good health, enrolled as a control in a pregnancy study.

The CDR3 loop is CASSSSGTGDYTF. The CDR3, as DNA: TGTGCCAGCAGTTCTTCCGGGACAGGCGACTACACCTTC. The rearrangement uses TRBV6-6 and TRBJ1-2; 8 nucleotides align to TRBD1. The V gene end was trimmed by 4 bases and the J gene end by 10 bases; junction bases not matched to a gene: 8. Looked up from germline, CDR1 is MNHNY and CDR2 is SVGAGI (reference sequence). This CDR3 comprises 13 residues.